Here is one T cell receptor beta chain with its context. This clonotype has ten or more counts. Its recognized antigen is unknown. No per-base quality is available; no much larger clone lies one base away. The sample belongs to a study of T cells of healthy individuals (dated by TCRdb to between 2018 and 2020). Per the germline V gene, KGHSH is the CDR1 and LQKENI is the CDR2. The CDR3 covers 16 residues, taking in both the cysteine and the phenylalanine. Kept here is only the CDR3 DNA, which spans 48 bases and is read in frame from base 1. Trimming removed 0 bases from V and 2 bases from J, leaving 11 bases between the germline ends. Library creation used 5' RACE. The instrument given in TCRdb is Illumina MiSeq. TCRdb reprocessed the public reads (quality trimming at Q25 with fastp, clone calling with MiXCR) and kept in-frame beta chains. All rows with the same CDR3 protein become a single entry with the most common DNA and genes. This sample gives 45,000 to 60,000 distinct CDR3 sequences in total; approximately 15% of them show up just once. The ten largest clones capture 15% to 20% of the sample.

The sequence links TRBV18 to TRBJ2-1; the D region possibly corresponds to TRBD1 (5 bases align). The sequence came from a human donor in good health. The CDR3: CASSPPLLGAYNEQFF. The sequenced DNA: TGTGCCAGCTCACCACCCCTCCTAGGGGCCTACAATGAGCAGTTCTTC. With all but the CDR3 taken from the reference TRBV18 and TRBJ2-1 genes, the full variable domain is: NAGVMQNPRHLVRRRGQEARLRCSPMKGHSHVYWYRQLPEEGLKFMVYLQKENIIDESGMPKERFSAEFPKEGPSILRIQQVVRGDSAAYFCASSPPLLGAYNEQFFGPGTRLTVL.